Listed here are 5 T cell receptor beta chains from one sample, sequenced in a study of T-cell reconstitution after alpha-beta-depleted transplantation in children. Preparing the TCRbeta library involved the use of unique molecular identifiers. TCRdb redid the calling of the PCR reads with MiXCR, one entry per CDR3 protein. Of approximately 250,000 distinct CDR3 sequences in the sample, about 26% were seen once. Sequenced material: PBMCs, taken before TCRalphabeta/CD19-depleted stem cell transplant. The receptor source for this set is a girl aged 2-9 years with Fanconi anemia, due to receive a stem cell transplant.

This clonotype was observed many times. The V and J genes are TRBV27 and TRBJ2-1; TRBD1 agrees at 9 bases. The CDR3 extends over 16 amino acids. Germline CDR1 and CDR2: MNHEY and SMNVEV (reference sequence). With V trimmed by 5 bases and J by 0 bases, 5 bases remained unmatched. CDR3 coding DNA: TGTGCCAGCAGTGCCTACAGGGGGCCCTCCTACAATGAGCAGTTCTTC. This gives the protein CASSAYRGPSYNEQFF.

V usage is TRBV7-3 and J usage is TRBJ2-6; D remains ambiguous. Germline loops: CDR1 SGHTA, CDR2 FQGTGA. The V gene lost 3 bases and the J gene lost 0 bases, with 12 bases spanning the gap. This CDR3 contains 17 residues. This CDR3 is CASSFSHSASGANVLTF. The CDR3 nucleotides read TGTGCCAGCAGCTTTTCACACAGTGCCTCTGGGGCCAACGTCCTGACTTTC.

The chain combines TRBV20-1 with TRBJ2-7, with 7 nucleotides matching TRBD1. CDR1 and CDR2 (germline): DFQATT, SNEGSKA (reference sequence). This CDR3 spans 15 amino acids. V dropped 4 bases and J dropped 0; count of bases not matched to a gene: 9. The CDR3 nucleotides are TGCAGTGCTATCCGACAGGGATTAAACTCCTACGAGCAGTACTTC. It encodes CSAIRQGLNSYEQYF.

J is TRBJ1-2 and V is TRBV5-1; 11 bases align to TRBD1. The CDR3 loop spans 15 amino acids. The V and J ends lost 0 bases and 7 bases, in that order; junction bases with no gene match: 5. Germline values: CDR1 SGHRS, CDR2 YFSETQ. In DNA, the CDR3 is TGCGCCAGCAGCTTGGACGGACAGGGGGCCGGTGGCTACACCTTC. As protein: CASSLDGQGAGGYTF. Drawing the rest from reference TRBV5-1 and TRBJ1-2, the complete variable domain is KAGVTQTPRYLIKTRGQQVTLSCSPISGHRSVSWYQQTPGQGLQFLFEYFSETQRNKGNFPGRFSGRQFSNSRSEMNVSTLELGDSALYLCASSLDGQGAGGYTFGSGTRLTVV.

This clonotype was counted only a few times. CDR3: CASSYAGLGNEQFF. In DNA, the CDR3 is TGTGCCAGCAGTTACGCCGGACTAGGCAATGAGCAGTTCTTC. This chain joins TRBV6-5 and TRBJ2-1; TRBD2 matches 7 bases. The junction had 4 bases not matched to a gene; V was cut back by 2 bases and J by 6 bases. Germline V gene sequence: CDR1 MNHEY, CDR2 SVGAGI. This CDR3 has 14 residues.